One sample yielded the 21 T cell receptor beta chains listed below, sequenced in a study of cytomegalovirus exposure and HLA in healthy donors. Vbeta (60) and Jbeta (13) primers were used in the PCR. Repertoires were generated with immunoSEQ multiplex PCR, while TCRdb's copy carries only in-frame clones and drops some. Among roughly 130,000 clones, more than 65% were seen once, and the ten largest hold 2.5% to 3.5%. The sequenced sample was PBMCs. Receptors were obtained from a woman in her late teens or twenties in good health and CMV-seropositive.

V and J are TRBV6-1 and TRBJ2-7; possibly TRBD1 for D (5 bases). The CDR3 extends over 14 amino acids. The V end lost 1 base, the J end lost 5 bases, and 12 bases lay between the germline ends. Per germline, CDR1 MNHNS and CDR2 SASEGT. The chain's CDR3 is CASSEVGQGHEQYF. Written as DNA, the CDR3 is TGTGCCAGCAGTGAAGTGGGTCAGGGCCACGAGCAGTACTTC.

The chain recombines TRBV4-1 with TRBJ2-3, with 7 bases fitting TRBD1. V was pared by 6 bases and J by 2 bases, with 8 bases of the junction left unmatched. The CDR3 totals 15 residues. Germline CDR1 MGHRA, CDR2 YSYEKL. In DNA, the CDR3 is TGCGCCAGCAGTTCAGGGGGTGGGGACACAGATACGCAGTATTTT. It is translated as CASSSGGGDTDTQYF.

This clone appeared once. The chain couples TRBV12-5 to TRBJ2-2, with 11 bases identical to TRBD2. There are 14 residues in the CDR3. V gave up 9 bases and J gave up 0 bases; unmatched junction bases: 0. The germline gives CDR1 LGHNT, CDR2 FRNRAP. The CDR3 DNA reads TGTGCTAGGACTAGCGGGACGAACACCGGGGAGCTGTTTTTT. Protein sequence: CARTSGTNTGELFF. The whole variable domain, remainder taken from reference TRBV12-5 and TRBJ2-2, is DARVTQTPRHKVTEMGQEVTMRCQPILGHNTVFWYRQTMMQGLELLAYFRNRAPLDDSGMPKDRFSAEMPDATLATLKIQPSEPRDSAVYFCARTSGTNTGELFFGEGSRLTVL.

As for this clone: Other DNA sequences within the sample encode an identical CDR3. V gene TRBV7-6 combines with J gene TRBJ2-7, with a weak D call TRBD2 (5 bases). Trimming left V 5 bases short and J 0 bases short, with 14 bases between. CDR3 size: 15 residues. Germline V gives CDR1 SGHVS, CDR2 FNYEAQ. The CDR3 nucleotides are TGTGCCAGCAGCGTGGAATCGGGATTCTCCTACGAGCAGTACTTC. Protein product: CASSVESGFSYEQYF. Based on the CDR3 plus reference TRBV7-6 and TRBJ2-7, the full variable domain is GAGVSQSPRYKVTKRGQDVALRCDPISGHVSLYWYRQALGQGPEFLTYFNYEAQQDKSGLPNDRFSAERPEGSISTLTIQRTEQRDSAMYRCASSVESGFSYEQYFGPGTRLTVT.

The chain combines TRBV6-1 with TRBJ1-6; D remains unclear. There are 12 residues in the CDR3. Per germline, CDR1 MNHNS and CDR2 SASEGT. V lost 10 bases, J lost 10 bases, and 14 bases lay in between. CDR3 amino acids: CATDRPASPLHF. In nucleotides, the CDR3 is TGTGCCACCGACCGACCAGCGTCACCCCTCCACTTT.

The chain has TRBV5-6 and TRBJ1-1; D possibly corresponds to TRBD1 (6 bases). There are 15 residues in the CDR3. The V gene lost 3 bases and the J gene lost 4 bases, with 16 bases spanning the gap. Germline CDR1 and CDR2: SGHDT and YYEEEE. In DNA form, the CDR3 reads TGTGCCAGCAGCTGGGACACCGGGGCGGGCACTGAAGCTTTCTTT. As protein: CASSWDTGAGTEAFF.

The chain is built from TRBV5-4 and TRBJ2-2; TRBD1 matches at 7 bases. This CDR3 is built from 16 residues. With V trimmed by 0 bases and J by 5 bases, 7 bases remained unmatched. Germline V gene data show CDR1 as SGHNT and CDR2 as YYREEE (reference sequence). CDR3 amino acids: CASSLATGAWTGELFF. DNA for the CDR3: TGTGCCAGCAGCTTGGCCACAGGGGCGTGGACCGGGGAGCTGTTTTTT.

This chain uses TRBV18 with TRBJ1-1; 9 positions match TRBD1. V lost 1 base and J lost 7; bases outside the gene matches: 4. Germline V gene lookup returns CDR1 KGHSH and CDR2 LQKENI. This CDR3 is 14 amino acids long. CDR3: CASSPLRTGDEAFF. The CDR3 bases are TGTGCCAGCTCACCACTTCGGACAGGGGATGAAGCTTTCTTT.

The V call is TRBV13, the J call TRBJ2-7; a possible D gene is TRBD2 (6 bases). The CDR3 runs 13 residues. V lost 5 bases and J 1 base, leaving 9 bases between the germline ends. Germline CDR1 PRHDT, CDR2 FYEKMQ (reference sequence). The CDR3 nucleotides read TGTGCCAGCAGCCCCCGGGGGTCCTACGAGCAGTACTTC. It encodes CASSPRGSYEQYF.

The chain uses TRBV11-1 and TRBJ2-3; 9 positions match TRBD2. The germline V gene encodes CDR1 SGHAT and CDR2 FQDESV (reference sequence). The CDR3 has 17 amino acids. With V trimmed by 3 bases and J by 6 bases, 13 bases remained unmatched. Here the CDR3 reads CASSFPSGAPGLDTQYF. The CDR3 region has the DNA TGTGCCAGCAGCTTTCCTAGCGGGGCCCCTGGCCTGGATACGCAGTATTTT.

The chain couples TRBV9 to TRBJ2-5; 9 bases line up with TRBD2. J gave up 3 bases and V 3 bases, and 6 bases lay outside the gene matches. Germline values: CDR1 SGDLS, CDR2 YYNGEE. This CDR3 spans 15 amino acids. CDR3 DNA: TGTGCCAGCAGCGCCTATGAGCGGGGGGAAGAGACCCAGTACTTC. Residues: CASSAYERGEETQYF.

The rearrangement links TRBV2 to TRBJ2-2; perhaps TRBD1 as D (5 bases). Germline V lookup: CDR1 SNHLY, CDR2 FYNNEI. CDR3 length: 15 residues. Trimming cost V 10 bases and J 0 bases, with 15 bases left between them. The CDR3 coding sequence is TGTGCCATACGTCAGGGCCCCTCGAACACCGGGGAGCTGTTTTTT. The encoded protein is CAIRQGPSNTGELFF.

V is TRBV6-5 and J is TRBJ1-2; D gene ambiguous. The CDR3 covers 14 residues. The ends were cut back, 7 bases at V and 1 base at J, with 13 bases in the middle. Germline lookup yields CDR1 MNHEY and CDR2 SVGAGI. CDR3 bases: TGTGCCAGCAAGACGATGGGCCTTAACTATGGCTACACCTTC. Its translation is CASKTMGLNYGYTF.

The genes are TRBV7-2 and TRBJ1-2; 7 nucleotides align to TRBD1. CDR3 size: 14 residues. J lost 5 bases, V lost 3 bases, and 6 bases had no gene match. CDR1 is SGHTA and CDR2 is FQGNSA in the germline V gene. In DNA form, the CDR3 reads TGTGCCAGCAGCTTGGACGGGACAGTTTATGGCTACACCTTC. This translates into CASSLDGTVYGYTF. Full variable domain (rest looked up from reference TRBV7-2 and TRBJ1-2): GAGVSQSPSNKVTEKGKDVELRCDPISGHTALYWYRQSLGQGLEFLIYFQGNSAPDKSGLPSDRFSAERTGGSVSTLTIQRTQQEDSAVYLCASSLDGTVYGYTFGSGTRLTVV.

This CDR3 reads CASSEGNSGADTQYF. CDR3 in DNA: TGTGCCAGCAGTGAAGGTAATAGCGGGGCAGATACGCAGTATTTT. V usage is TRBV6-1 and J usage is TRBJ2-3, with 8 bases that match TRBD2. Germline values: CDR1 MNHNS, CDR2 SASEGT. V gave up 1 base and J gave up 4 bases; unmatched junction bases: 4. This CDR3 spans 15 amino acids.

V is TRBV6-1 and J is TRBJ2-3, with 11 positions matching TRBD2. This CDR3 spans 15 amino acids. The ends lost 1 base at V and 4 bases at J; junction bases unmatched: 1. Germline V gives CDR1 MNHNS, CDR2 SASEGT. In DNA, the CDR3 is TGTGCCAGCAGTGAAGGGACTAGCGGGTCAGATACGCAGTATTTT. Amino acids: CASSEGTSGSDTQYF.

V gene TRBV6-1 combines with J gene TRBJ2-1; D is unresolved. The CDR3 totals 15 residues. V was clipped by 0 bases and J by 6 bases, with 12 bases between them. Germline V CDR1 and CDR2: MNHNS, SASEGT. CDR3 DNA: TGTGCCAGCAGTGAAGCGGAAGGCGGTTCCAATGAGCAGTTCTTC. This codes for CASSEAEGGSNEQFF.

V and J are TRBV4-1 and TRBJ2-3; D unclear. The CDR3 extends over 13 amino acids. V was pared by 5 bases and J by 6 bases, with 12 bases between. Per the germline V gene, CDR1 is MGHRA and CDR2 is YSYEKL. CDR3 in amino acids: CASSRLPADTQYF. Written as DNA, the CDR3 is TGCGCCAGCAGCAGACTTCCGGCTGATACGCAGTATTTT.

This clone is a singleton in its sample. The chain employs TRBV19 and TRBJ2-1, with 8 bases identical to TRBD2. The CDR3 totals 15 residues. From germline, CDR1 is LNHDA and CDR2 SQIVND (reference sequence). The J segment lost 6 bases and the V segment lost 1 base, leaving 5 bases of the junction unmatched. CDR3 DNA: TGTGCCAGTAGTATAGCCGGGGGGGCCGTCAATGAGCAGTTCTTC. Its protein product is CASSIAGGAVNEQFF. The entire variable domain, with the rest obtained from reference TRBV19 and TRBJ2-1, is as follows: DGGITQSPKYLFRKEGQNVTLSCEQNLNHDAMYWYRQDPGQGLRLIYYSQIVNDFQKGDIAEGYSVSREKKESFPLTVTSAQKNPTAFYLCASSIAGGAVNEQFFGPGTRLTVL.

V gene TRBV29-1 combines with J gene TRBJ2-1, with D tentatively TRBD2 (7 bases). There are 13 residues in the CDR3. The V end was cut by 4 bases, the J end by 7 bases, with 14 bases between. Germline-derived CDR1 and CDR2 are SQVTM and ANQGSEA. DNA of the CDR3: TGCAGCGTTGTTTGGGGGGGGCCTAATGAGCAGTTCTTC. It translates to CSVVWGGPNEQFF.

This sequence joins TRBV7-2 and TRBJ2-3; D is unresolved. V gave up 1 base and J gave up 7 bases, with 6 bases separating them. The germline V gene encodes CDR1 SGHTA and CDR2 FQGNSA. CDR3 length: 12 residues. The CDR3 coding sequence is TGTGCCAGCAGCTTAGTCCAGAATACGCAGTATTTT. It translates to CASSLVQNTQYF.